The clone carrying this T cell receptor (beta chain) appeared a few times. Its cognate antigen is unknown. Between the trimmed V and J ends, which lost 4 bases and 6 bases, there was a span of 11 bases. The CDR3 contains 14 residues. Germline CDR1 is KGHDR and CDR2 is SFDVKD. The sample belongs to a study of T cell responses to AZD1222 COVID-19 vaccine. Study observations and caveats: Spike-specific TCRs gained breadth and depth after people received two AZD1222 doses.

Clones were sequenced by immunoSEQ multiplex PCR, and TCRdb holds only the in-frame ones, with some missing. The data hold 130,000 to 150,000 clones, with just over 85% observed a single time. The J gene is TRBJ2-2, the V gene TRBV24-1; possibly TRBD2 for D (6 bases). Sequenced here: peripheral blood, sampled 28 days after the second AZD1222 dose. This sequence originates from an adult who received the AZD1222 COVID-19 vaccine. This chain's CDR3 is CATSETGGAGELFF. CDR3 in DNA: TGTGCCACCAGTGAGACCGGAGGGGCCGGGGAGCTGTTTTTT.